This TCR beta chain was captured in a study of shared clonotypes between healthy human individuals. Study observations and caveats: Rarefaction gave evidence that sorted-subset sequencing remained incomplete despite large depth.

Turning to this clone: Its antigen is as yet unknown.

Measured with immunoSEQ multiplex PCR; TCRdb has only the in-frame clones, and not every one. The sample lists a few million clones; more than 80% were seen once. Trimming removed 1 base at V and 7 bases at J, with 14 bases between. Germline V CDR1 and CDR2: LNHDA, SQIVND (reference sequence). This CDR3 is built from 15 residues. The genes are TRBV19 and TRBJ1-5, with a weak D call TRBD1 (6 bases). The clonotype was recovered from a man aged 18-30 years in good health. Material: naive CD4+ T cells sorted from blood. Subset in this sample: CD45RA+ positively selected. The CDR3 DNA reads as TGTGCCAGTAGTATAGGAATGGGGGCTGGACAGCCCCAGCATTTT. It is translated as CASSIGMGAGQPQHF.